One and the same sample provided the 14 T cell receptor beta chains below, sequenced in a study of blood T cell repertoires in COVID-19. Generated by immunoSEQ multiplex PCR, the TCRdb table keeps only in-frame clones and is missing some. The sample includes 210,000 or so clones, about 83% of them seen just once. Sequencing was carried out using peripheral blood. Receptors originate from a woman aged 30 to 39 with COVID-19, enrolled during active disease.

Points on this clone: The germline gene is not matched at one end of the junction; a read error may be the cause. The chain joins TRBV28 to TRBJ1-1; D unresolved. The CDR3 covers 14 residues. CDR1 and CDR2 from the germline V gene are MDHEN and SYDVKM. CDR3 sequence: CASSLWSLNTEAFF. The CDR3 nucleotides read TGTGCCAGCAGTCTATGGAGCCTCAACACTGAAGCTTTCTTT.

The chain is built from TRBV6-5 and TRBJ2-7, with D possibly matching TRBD1 (6 bases). Germline V lookup: CDR1 MNHEY, CDR2 SVGAGI. The CDR3 loop spans 13 amino acids. V lost 6 bases, J lost 4 bases, and 13 bases lay in between. CDR3 amino acids: CASSQGSTYEQYF. The CDR3 bases are TGTGCCAGCAGCCAGGGGTCGACTTACGAGCAGTACTTC.

V gene TRBV6-5 combines with J gene TRBJ2-4; the match to TRBD2 covers 8 bases. Per the germline V gene, CDR1 is MNHEY and CDR2 is SVGAGI. V trimming: 6 bases; J trimming: 10 bases; junction bases outside the gene matches: 11. This CDR3 has 14 residues. For the CDR3, the DNA is TGTGCCAGCAGGGCTGGGACTAGTGACCTTATTCAGTACTTC. Translation: CASRAGTSDLIQYF.

The chain has TRBV7-3 and TRBJ1-1; 8 bases line up with TRBD1. The V segment lost 5 bases and the J segment 4 bases; nucleotides outside the gene matches: 12. Germline CDR1 SGHTA, CDR2 FQGTGA. The CDR3 length is 16 residues. The CDR3 region has the DNA TGTGCCAGCAGCCCCGAGGGCAGGGGGCTTGGCACTGAAGCTTTCTTT. Its protein is CASSPEGRGLGTEAFF.

The rearrangement uses TRBV5-6 and TRBJ1-1; D ambiguous. V dropped 2 bases and J dropped 1 base, with 9 bases sitting between them. Germline V gene lookup returns CDR1 SGHDT and CDR2 YYEEEE. The CDR3 extends over 14 amino acids. Here the CDR3 DNA reads TGTGCCAGCAGCTTAGTGGGCGAGAACACTGAAGCTTTCTTT. Residues: CASSLVGENTEAFF.

The gene calls are TRBV11-3 and TRBJ1-2, with 7 bases aligning to TRBD1. J was trimmed by 5 bases and V by 5 bases; bases with no gene match: 11. From germline, CDR1 is SGHNT and CDR2 YENEEA. The CDR3 sequence is 15 residues long. The CDR3 DNA sequence: TGTGCCAGCAGCCTAACAGGGGACGCTGCGTATGGCTACACCTTC. It is translated as CASSLTGDAAYGYTF.

This clone has at least ten counts. This rearrangement joins TRBV6-6 to TRBJ1-1; maybe TRBD1 (6 bases). Trimming stripped 6 bases from V and 1 base from J, with 9 bases between. The CDR3 extends over 13 amino acids. Germline V gene lookup returns CDR1 MNHNY and CDR2 SVGAGI (reference sequence). The DNA for the CDR3 is TGTGCCAGCAGAGCCAGGGGGAACACTGAAGCTTTCTTT. Protein product: CASRARGNTEAFF.

J is TRBJ2-7 and V is TRBV28; TRBD2 matches at 13 bases. This CDR3 comprises 19 residues. CDR1 is MDHEN, CDR2 SYDVKM, per germline. J gave up 2 bases and V 1 base, and 11 bases lay outside the gene matches. The CDR3 DNA reads as TGTGCCAGCAGTTTATTTGGGGGGACTAGCGGGGATTCACCCTACGAGCAGTACTTC. Amino acid sequence: CASSLFGGTSGDSPYEQYF.

V is TRBV7-9 and J is TRBJ2-3; D call uncertain. The germline gives CDR1 SEHNR, CDR2 FQNEAQ (reference sequence). The CDR3 contains 14 residues. V shed 8 bases and J shed 4 bases, with 16 bases lying between them. Here the CDR3 reads CASQETNPSDTQYF. The DNA of the CDR3 is TGTGCCAGCCAAGAGACAAACCCTTCAGATACGCAGTATTTT.

The chain recombines TRBV24-1 with TRBJ2-7, with D possibly being TRBD1 (5 bases). Trimming took 4 bases from V and 2 from J, leaving 11 bases between them. Germline V gene sequence: CDR1 KGHDR, CDR2 SFDVKD. The CDR3 spans 14 residues. The CDR3: CATSDSGFPYEQYF. The CDR3 bases are TGTGCCACCAGTGACTCAGGGTTTCCCTACGAGCAGTACTTC.

CDR3 residues: CASSGGQGNGGNTIYF. In nucleotides, the CDR3 is TGTGCCAGCAGCGGAGGACAGGGTAATGGTGGAAACACCATATATTTT. The gene calls are TRBV7-2 and TRBJ1-3; TRBD1 aligns across 8 bases. CDR1 is SGHTA and CDR2 is FQGNSA in the germline V gene. This CDR3 has 16 amino acids. After removal of 5 bases from V and 3 bases from J, the junction contained 9 bases not matched to a gene.

This clone was detected only a few times. The chain has TRBV7-9 and TRBJ1-2, with a weak D call TRBD1 (6 bases). Germline-derived CDR1 and CDR2 are SEHNR and FQNEAQ (reference sequence). Trimming removed 4 bases from V and 2 bases from J, with 8 bases in between. This CDR3 has 13 residues. DNA of the CDR3: TGTGCCAGCAGCTACGGACAGAACTATGGCTACACCTTC. Protein sequence: CASSYGQNYGYTF.

This chain links TRBV5-5 with TRBJ2-5, with D possibly being TRBD2 (6 bases). Germline-derived CDR1 and CDR2 are SGHKS and YYEKEE (reference sequence). The V and J ends lost 4 bases and 3 bases respectively, with 13 bases between them. The CDR3 extends over 14 amino acids. The DNA for the CDR3 is TGTGCCAGCAGCCCGACGGACTACAAAGAGACCCAGTACTTC. Its protein is CASSPTDYKETQYF.

V usage is TRBV7-3 and J usage is TRBJ1-5, with D maybe TRBD1 (6 bases). Germline CDR1 SGHTA, CDR2 FQGTGA. This CDR3 region has 16 residues. The ends were cut back, 3 bases at V and 4 bases at J, with 16 bases in the middle. CDR3 sequence reads: CASSFLQGPPNQPQHF. As DNA, the CDR3 is TGTGCCAGCAGCTTCTTACAGGGTCCTCCTAATCAGCCCCAGCATTTT.